These 10 T cell receptor beta chains share one sample of origin, sequenced in a study of T cell responses to AZD1222 COVID-19 vaccine. Clones were sequenced by immunoSEQ multiplex PCR, and TCRdb holds only the in-frame ones, with some missing. Here the sample spans fewer than 200,000 clones, approximately 90% being singletons. The sample was peripheral blood, taken 28 days after the second dose of the MenACWY control vaccine. Receptors originate from an adult who received the MenACWY meningococcal vaccine as a control.

This rearrangement joins TRBV28 to TRBJ2-5; D is perhaps TRBD1 (6 bases). V lost 2 bases to trimming and J lost 0 bases, with 19 bases between them. This CDR3 region has 18 residues. Germline V gene data show CDR1 as MDHEN and CDR2 as SYDVKM. CDR3 in amino acids: CASSLRGNGVTDQETQYF. DNA of the CDR3: TGTGCCAGCAGTTTAAGGGGGAACGGGGTTACGGACCAAGAGACCCAGTACTTC.

This chain links TRBV19 with TRBJ1-1; possible D gene TRBD1, 5 bases. CDR3 length: 13 amino acids. Germline V gene lookup returns CDR1 LNHDA and CDR2 SQIVND (reference sequence). V was trimmed by 5 bases and J by 2 bases, leaving 9 bases between them. The CDR3 DNA reads TGTGCCAGTAGTCGGCAGGGCAACACTGAAGCTTTCTTT. Translation gives CASSRQGNTEAFF.

The chain recombines TRBV12-3 or TRBV12-4 with TRBJ1-5, with D possibly TRBD1 on 5 matching bases. The CDR3 length is 12 residues. V lost 7 bases and J lost 4, with 8 bases in between. CDR3 DNA: TGTGCCAGCATGGGGGAGAATCAGCCCCAGCATTTT. This translates into CASMGENQPQHF.

The rearrangement joins TRBV29-1 to TRBJ2-7, with 12 bases matching TRBD2. Germline V gene lookup returns CDR1 SQVTM and CDR2 ANQGSEA. This CDR3 contains 19 residues. Germline trimming cut 2 bases from V and 0 bases from J; bases unmatched to any gene: 14. The DNA of the CDR3 is TGCAGCGTTGAATCCTTAAGGGAGACTAGCGGGAGAAACTCCTACGAGCAGTACTTC. Its protein product is CSVESLRETSGRNSYEQYF.

As DNA, the CDR3 is TGTGCCAGCAGCGTCAGGGCTAATGAAAAACTGTTTTTT. It encodes CASSVRANEKLFF. The V call is TRBV9, the J call TRBJ1-4; D might be TRBD1 (5 bases). From germline, CDR1 is SGDLS and CDR2 YYNGEE. V shed 2 bases and J shed 3 bases, with 5 bases lying between them. The CDR3 is 13 amino acids.

The chain uses TRBV15 and TRBJ2-7; 10 nucleotides match TRBD1. The V and J ends lost 2 bases and 4 bases, in that order; junction bases with no gene match: 8. The CDR3 is made up of 16 amino acids. The germline gives CDR1 LNHNV, CDR2 YYDKDF (reference sequence). Written as DNA, the CDR3 is TGTGCCACCAGCAGAAGGGGAGGGACAGGGGAATACGAGCAGTACTTC. Translated: CATSRRGGTGEYEQYF.

The rearrangement joins TRBV9 to TRBJ1-3; the D is unclear. Trimming left V 0 bases short and J 2 bases short, with 6 bases between. The CDR3 has 14 amino acids. The V gene's germline CDR1 is SGDLS and CDR2 YYNGEE. The CDR3 sequence: CASSVDNPGNTIYF. The DNA for the CDR3 is TGTGCCAGCAGCGTAGACAACCCTGGAAACACCATATATTTT.

V gene TRBV12-3 or TRBV12-4 combines with J gene TRBJ1-3; a possible D gene is TRBD1 (6 bases). The V gene lost 4 bases and the J gene lost 3 bases, with 7 bases spanning the gap. This CDR3 is 13 amino acids long. The CDR3 sequence: CASSSGDGNTIYF. For the CDR3, the DNA is TGTGCCAGCAGTTCAGGGGATGGAAACACCATATATTTT.

The rearrangement links TRBV6-5 to TRBJ1-3; the D is unclear. The CDR3 runs 13 residues. V was pared by 7 bases and J by 2 bases, with 9 bases between. Germline V lookup: CDR1 MNHEY, CDR2 SVGAGI. The CDR3 nucleotides read TGTGCCAGCACTCCGATGGCTGGAAACACCATATATTTT. It specifies CASTPMAGNTIYF.

The chain joins TRBV13 to TRBJ2-2; 12 bases align to TRBD2. The CDR3 covers 17 residues. Germline loops: CDR1 PRHDT, CDR2 FYEKMQ (reference sequence). After removal of 3 bases from V and 6 bases from J, the junction contained 8 bases not matched to a gene. This chain's CDR3 is CASSFGWTSGAPGELFF. In nucleotides, the CDR3 is TGTGCCAGCAGCTTCGGATGGACTAGCGGGGCCCCCGGGGAGCTGTTTTTT.